Given below is one TCR beta chain in context. This sample is drawn from a study of blood T cell repertoires in COVID-19. The CDR3 covers 11 residues. Trimming removed 4 bases from V and 5 bases from J, with 5 bases in between. Germline CDR1 and CDR2: LGHDT and YNNKEL (reference sequence). In the study's own analysis: Estimation of nucleated cell counts relied on the amplification of reference gene primers. Method: immunoSEQ multiplex PCR; TCRdb's copy keeps in-frame clones and lacks some. V and J calls and clone size are those listed in that table; D and trimming were worked out from the DNA. Altogether almost 95,000 clones are present, approximately 84% being singletons, with the ten largest covering approximately 6.7%.

The gene calls are TRBV3-1 (or the pseudogene TRBV3-2) and TRBJ1-1; D not resolved. The sample taken for sequencing was peripheral blood. The receptor's source is a man aged 55 to 70 with acute or convalescent COVID-19. The CDR3 nucleotides are TGTGCCAGCAGCCTTAGAACTGAAGCTTTCTTT. Protein product: CASSLRTEAFF.